Listed below are T cell receptor beta chains from one sample, sequenced in a study of identical twins. TCRdb used MiXCR to reprocess the 5' RACE reads, holding one entry per CDR3 protein. The data show fewer than 500,000 distinct CDR3 sequences, roughly an eighth seen once. These data are also associated with another study on yellow fever vaccine responses in identical twins.

The sequenced sample was CD4+ T cells sorted from blood. Source of these receptors: a woman aged 18-29 years in good health. The CDR3 runs from the conserved cysteine through the conserved F or W. The D gene is left open where the match is weak. Size values are once, few and many counts, or a class for expanded clones, and some rows have none.

D: .; J: TRBJ2-2; size: few; V: TRBV29-1; CDR3: CSVGTPNTGELFF; DNA: TGCAGCGTCGGGACACCTAACACCGGGGAGCTGTTTTTT
D: TRBD1; J: TRBJ2-1; size: .; V: TRBV28; CDR3: CASSSTGVGGAEQFF; DNA: TGTGCCAGCAGTTCTACAGGGGTTGGCGGAGCTGAGCAGTTCTTC
D: TRBD1; J: TRBJ2-7; size: .; V: TRBV4-3; CDR3: CASSQGTGILYEQYF; DNA: TGCGCCAGCAGCCAAGGGACAGGGATATTGTACGAGCAGTACTTC
D: .; J: TRBJ2-7; size: .; V: TRBV2; CDR3: CASSARGIEQYF; DNA: TGTGCCAGCAGTGCTAGGGGCATTGAGCAGTACTTC
D: TRBD1; J: TRBJ2-1; size: few; V: TRBV6-5; CDR3: CASSYSPGQGVDNEQFF; DNA: TGTGCCAGCAGTTACTCACCAGGACAGGGAGTCGACAATGAGCAGTTCTTC
D: .; J: TRBJ2-2; size: .; V: TRBV4-3; CDR3: CASSQGTALTGELFF; DNA: TGCGCCAGCAGCCAAGGGACAGCTCTGACCGGGGAGCTGTTTTTT
D: .; J: TRBJ2-1; size: .; V: TRBV6-6; CDR3: CAVSSSYNEQFF; DNA: TGTGCCGTTTCCAGCTCCTACAATGAGCAGTTCTTC
D: .; J: TRBJ2-2; size: few; V: TRBV12-3/TRBV12-4; CDR3: CASSPGTSHTGELFF; DNA: TGTGCCAGCAGCCCCGGGACCTCACACACCGGGGAGCTGTTTTTT
D: .; J: TRBJ1-2; size: few; V: TRBV20-1; CDR3: CSARGDIGGYTF; DNA: TGCAGTGCTAGAGGAGACATTGGCGGCTACACCTTC
D: TRBD1; J: TRBJ1-6; size: .; V: TRBV5-1; CDR3: CASSLGGQGGDSPLHF; DNA: TGCGCCAGCAGCTTGGGGGGACAGGGAGGTGATTCACCCCTCCACTTT
D: .; J: TRBJ2-3; size: .; V: TRBV19; CDR3: CASSIGERVTDTQYF; DNA: TGTGCCAGTAGTATCGGGGAGAGGGTCACAGATACGCAGTATTTT